Presented here are 24 T cell receptor beta chains from one specimen sequenced in a study of OX40 agonist ivuxolimab in advanced cancers. The library came from the immunoSEQ multiplex PCR assay. In TCRdb, the immuneACCESS table is reduced to in-frame sequences with V and J assigned. These tables do not hold every clone; where another copy was compared, an unresolved V gene accounts for under half, and the others remain unexplained. The sample table records about 85,000 clones; about 86% of these occur just once. The top ten clonotypes cover about 2% of the sample. The sequenced sample was CD4+ or CD8+ T cells sorted from blood, obtained in a trial of the OX40 agonist ivuxolimab. These receptors were obtained from an adult with an advanced solid tumor such as melanoma, head and neck, liver or kidney cancer.

The rearrangement joins TRBV7-2 to TRBJ1-2; D is perhaps TRBD1 (6 bases). This CDR3 comprises 16 residues. Per germline, CDR1 SGHTA and CDR2 FQGNSA. Trimming removed 1 base at V and 1 base at J, with 13 bases between. The CDR3 bases are TGTGCCAGCAGCTTAGTGGAAGGAGGGGGTAACTATGGCTACACCTTC. This encodes CASSLVEGGGNYGYTF.

This chain joins TRBV18 and TRBJ1-2; maybe TRBD1 (6 bases). Germline lookup yields CDR1 KGHSH and CDR2 LQKENI. V was shortened by 3 bases and J by 5 bases, with 10 bases between the two germline ends. The CDR3 sequence is 13 residues long. This chain's CDR3 is CASSPTGRYGYTF. DNA for the CDR3: TGTGCCAGCTCACCTACAGGGAGATATGGCTACACCTTC.

V is TRBV28 and J is TRBJ2-3, with D uncertain. CDR3 length: 15 residues. Germline assignment: CDR1 MDHEN and CDR2 SYDVKM. The V end was cut by 6 bases, the J end by 0 bases, with 13 bases between. Here the CDR3 reads CASRRDGASTDTQYF. The DNA of the CDR3 is TGTGCCAGCAGGAGAGACGGTGCTAGCACAGATACGCAGTATTTT.

The chain joins TRBV7-9 to TRBJ2-3, with 9 bases identical to TRBD1. The CDR3 totals 15 residues. CDR1 SEHNR and CDR2 FQNEAQ come from the germline V gene (reference sequence). V lost 4 bases and J lost 2; bases outside the gene matches: 4. The CDR3 spells CASSSGQGITDTQYF. The CDR3 DNA sequence: TGTGCCAGCAGCTCGGGACAGGGAATCACAGATACGCAGTATTTT.

The rearrangement joins TRBV9 to TRBJ2-7, with D perhaps given as TRBD1 or TRBD2 (5 bases each). This CDR3 has 14 residues. CDR1 is SGDLS, CDR2 YYNGEE, per germline. The ends were cut back, 3 bases at V and 6 bases at J, with 16 bases in the middle. CDR3 coding DNA: TGTGCCAGCAGCGCAACCAATACAGGAGGCGAGCAGTACTTC. As protein: CASSATNTGGEQYF.

The J gene is TRBJ2-7, the V gene TRBV5-1; 8 bases agree with TRBD2. This CDR3 spans 16 amino acids. Trimming at V came to 6 bases and at J to 3 bases, leaving 14 bases not matched to a gene. Germline V CDR1 and CDR2: SGHRS, YFSETQ. CDR3 amino acids: CASTPGSGGAVYEQYF. The CDR3 nucleotides are TGCGCCAGCACCCCGGGGTCGGGGGGGGCCGTCTACGAGCAGTACTTC.

The chain links TRBV9 to TRBJ2-7; 12 bases are shared with TRBD2. The V and J ends lost 4 bases and 10 bases, in that order; junction bases with no gene match: 15. CDR1 is SGDLS and CDR2 is YYNGEE in the germline V gene. The CDR3 length is 16 residues. The CDR3 is CASSSKSQLAGGLQYF. As DNA, the CDR3 is TGTGCCAGCAGCTCCAAATCCCAACTAGCGGGGGGTTTACAGTACTTC. Drawing the rest from reference TRBV9 and TRBJ2-7, the complete variable domain is DSGVTQTPKHLITATGQRVTLRCSPRSGDLSVYWYQQSLDQGLQFLIQYYNGEERAKGNILERFSAQQFPDLHSELNLSSLELGDSALYFCASSSKSQLAGGLQYFGPGTRLTVT.

The CDR3 DNA reads TGTGCCAGCAGCGAAATTCGGGGTTGGGGAACAGATACGCAGTATTTT. Translation gives CASSEIRGWGTDTQYF. The chain combines TRBV11-2 with TRBJ2-3, with D perhaps TRBD2 (5 bases). Germline CDR1 reads SGHAT; CDR2 reads FQNNGV. This CDR3 contains 16 residues. V was trimmed by 5 bases and J by 3 bases, leaving 18 bases between them.

The table lists this clone with a count of one. As DNA, the CDR3 is TGTGCCAGCAGCGGACAGGGGGCTGCTTTCTTT. Protein product: CASSGQGAAFF. The chain uses TRBV7-9 and TRBJ1-1, with 11 bases fitting TRBD1. Germline values: CDR1 SEHNR, CDR2 FQNEAQ (reference sequence). The CDR3 contains 11 residues. The J segment lost 11 bases and the V segment lost 5 bases, leaving 1 base of the junction unmatched.

V gene TRBV7-2 combines with J gene TRBJ1-3, with D unclear. CDR1 is SGHTA and CDR2 is FQGNSA in the germline V gene. Trimming pared 1 base from V and 2 bases from J, leaving 12 bases between. This CDR3 contains 16 residues. This chain's CDR3 is CASSLVGPGTGNTIYF. The CDR3 bases are TGTGCCAGCAGCTTAGTGGGTCCGGGCACTGGAAACACCATATATTTT.

V and J are TRBV28 and TRBJ1-5, with D hard to call. The CDR3 sequence is 13 residues long. The V and J ends lost 6 bases and 7 bases respectively, with 13 bases between them. The germline V gene encodes CDR1 MDHEN and CDR2 SYDVKM. This CDR3 reads CASSRELRQPQHF. The CDR3 nucleotides read TGTGCCAGCAGCCGGGAACTACGGCAGCCCCAGCATTTT.

The chain couples TRBV20-1 to TRBJ1-3, with unresolved D. V dropped 5 bases and J dropped 8 bases, with 10 bases sitting between them. The germline gives CDR1 DFQATT, CDR2 SNEGSKA (reference sequence). The CDR3 length is 11 residues. Written as DNA, the CDR3 is TGCAGTGCTGGAAAGCTGGACACCATATATTTT. Protein: CSAGKLDTIYF.

This chain links TRBV2 with TRBJ1-6; TRBD1 might be the D (5 bases). The V gene's germline CDR1 is SNHLY and CDR2 FYNNEI. The CDR3 totals 13 residues. V lost 2 bases and J 15 bases, leaving 14 bases between the germline ends. The CDR3 DNA reads TGTGCCAGCAGTGAATTACGGGCTGGGGGCCTCCACTTT. The encoded protein is CASSELRAGGLHF. Filled out from reference TRBV2 and TRBJ1-6, the complete variable domain reads EPEVTQTPSHQVTQMGQEVILRCVPISNHLYFYWYRQILGQKVEFLVSFYNNEISEKSEIFDDQFSVERPDGSNFTLKIRSTKLEDSAMYFCASSELRAGGLHFGNGTRLTVT.

The chain employs TRBV2 and TRBJ2-7, with D perhaps matching TRBD1 (6 bases). The V gene lost 7 bases and the J gene lost 5 bases, with 12 bases spanning the gap. Germline V gives CDR1 SNHLY, CDR2 FYNNEI. The CDR3 contains 12 residues. CDR3 sequence reads: CASTGRGNEQYF. The CDR3 nucleotides are TGTGCCAGCACTGGCAGGGGTAACGAGCAGTACTTC.

CDR3 loop: CASSQGRDTEAFF. CDR3 nucleotide sequence: TGTGCCAGCAGCCAAGGCCGGGACACTGAAGCTTTCTTT. The chain is built from TRBV4-2 and TRBJ1-1; D is undetermined. The CDR3 runs 13 residues. Germline V gene data show CDR1 as LGHNA and CDR2 as YNFKEQ. Trimming removed 1 base at V and 3 bases at J, with 6 bases between.

J is TRBJ2-4 and V is TRBV18; tentatively, D is TRBD1 (6 bases). CDR1 is KGHSH, CDR2 LQKENI, per germline. The CDR3 extends over 14 amino acids. The V end lost 0 bases, the J end lost 5 bases, and 8 bases lay between the germline ends. DNA for the CDR3: TGTGCCAGCTCACCACCGGCAGGGGAAAACATTCAGTACTTC. This translates into CASSPPAGENIQYF.

The chain carries TRBV7-9 and TRBJ2-5; possibly TRBD1 for D (6 bases). The germline V gene encodes CDR1 SEHNR and CDR2 FQNEAQ (reference sequence). Trimming took off 5 bases at V and 2 bases at J, with 9 bases between the two ends. This CDR3 contains 13 residues. The CDR3, as DNA: TGTGCCAGCAGCAACAGGGATCAAGAGACCCAGTACTTC. Protein: CASSNRDQETQYF.

This clone occurred once. The chain recombines TRBV6-5 with TRBJ2-2; no clear D gene. In germline, CDR1 is MNHEY, CDR2 SVGAGI. V was pared by 7 bases and J by 1 base, with 10 bases between. The length of the CDR3 is 14 residues. The CDR3 here is CASKGSRNTGELFF. In DNA form, the CDR3 reads TGTGCCAGCAAGGGCAGTAGGAACACCGGGGAGCTGTTTTTT.

The CDR3 bases are TGTGCCAGCAGCTCCGACAGATTTACCTACGAGCAGTACTTC. Amino acids: CASSSDRFTYEQYF. The chain is built from TRBV11-2 and TRBJ2-7; maybe TRBD1 (5 bases). This CDR3 region has 14 residues. V was clipped by 4 bases and J by 2 bases, with 12 bases between them. Germline CDR1 SGHAT, CDR2 FQNNGV.

This rearrangement joins TRBV5-6 to TRBJ2-3, with 9 bases that match TRBD2. The CDR3 covers 16 residues. Looked up from germline, CDR1 is SGHDT and CDR2 is YYEEEE. V lost 4 bases and J lost 6; bases outside the gene matches: 12. The CDR3 coding sequence is TGTGCCAGCAGCCCGTTGAGCGGGGGGTCGTCGGATACGCAGTATTTT. It specifies CASSPLSGGSSDTQYF.

Points on this clone: Its ends do not fully match the called genes, so a read error is possible. The rearrangement joins TRBV7-9 to TRBJ1-2, with D unresolved. The CDR3 sequence is 13 residues long. Germline-derived CDR1 and CDR2 are SEHNR and FQNEAQ (reference sequence). CDR3 residues: CASSLGANHGYTF. The DNA of the CDR3 is TGTGCCAGCAGCTTAGGGGCTAACCATGGCTACACCTTC.

The CDR3 nucleotides are TGCGCCAGCAGGGGAGGAAACACCATATATTTT. Its protein is CASRGGNTIYF. V usage is TRBV5-1 and J usage is TRBJ1-3, with no clear D. CDR3 length: 11 amino acids. V was trimmed by 5 bases and J by 4 bases, leaving 4 bases between them. Germline V gene data show CDR1 as SGHRS and CDR2 as YFSETQ.

This clone has only a few counts. This chain uses TRBV7-3 with TRBJ1-1; D not resolved. The CDR3 extends over 11 amino acids. Germline V gene sequence: CDR1 SGHTA, CDR2 FQGTGA. With 4 bases removed from V and 4 bases from J, the gap between germline ends came to 4 bases. CDR3 bases: TGTGCCAGCAGCTCCGTCACTGAAGCTTTCTTT. It specifies CASSSVTEAFF.

The V call is TRBV5-1, the J call TRBJ1-1; weak D call: TRBD1 (6 bases). This CDR3 contains 17 residues. Looked up from germline, CDR1 is SGHRS and CDR2 is YFSETQ. Trimming stripped 0 bases from V and 3 bases from J, with 18 bases between. The CDR3 reads CASSLGRGAGLDTEAFF. The CDR3 coding sequence is TGCGCCAGCAGCTTGGGCCGGGGGGCGGGGCTCGACACTGAAGCTTTCTTT.